This T cell receptor beta chain was documented in a study of radiotherapy plus CTLA-4 blockade in lung cancer. CDR1 is SGHNT and CDR2 is YENEEA in the germline V gene. The CDR3 is 15 amino acids. Trimming at V came to 4 bases and at J to 0 bases, leaving 3 bases not matched to a gene. Chemo-refractory metastatic non-small-cell lung cancer patients received focal radiation with ipilimumab CTLA-4 blockade. Study-level results: After radiotherapy and ipilimumab, tumor-derived clones expanded in peripheral blood.

Profiled with immunoSEQ multiplex PCR; TCRdb holds only in-frame clones, not every one. The profile shows about 56,000 clones, around 85% of them singletons. To note about this clone: No antigen is known for it.

The gene calls are TRBV11-3 and TRBJ2-1; TRBD1 agrees at 7 bases. This sample comprised peripheral blood, obtained from a patient treated with radiotherapy plus ipilimumab. This receptor was taken from a human donor with non-small cell lung cancer who had a complete response to radiotherapy plus ipilimumab. The CDR3 is CASSSRQGSYNEQFF. The CDR3 DNA reads TGTGCCAGCAGCTCCCGACAGGGCTCCTACAATGAGCAGTTCTTC.